This T cell receptor (beta chain) was profiled in a study of cytomegalovirus exposure and HLA in healthy donors (dated by TCRdb to the late 2010s). General notes on the study: An earlier analysis of fewer than 750 of the donors reported about 300 Gb of sequence data and 95 million to 120 million unique TCR beta sequences obtained from 180 million or so T cells. Rather than using new phenotypic data, the later analysis identified candidate immune exposures from TCR beta sequences and from how often those sequences occurred across donors. The aim of the study was to test whether cataloging public T cell receptors could identify signatures of past pathogen exposure. Of the roughly 390 genotyped donors, 75% to 85% were placed in the genetic ancestry cluster associated with self-reported Caucasian donors. All discovery cohort repertoires had been generated using a single sequencing platform. Roughly five DR-DQ haplotypes were handled as single units for association and clustering, since linkage in the cohort was strong. HLA typing included class I and class II loci at four-digit resolution. Donor age, sex, ethnicity and CMV serostatus were compiled together with the repertoire data. In addition to the first cohort of 650 to 750 subjects, a separate validation cohort of under 150 different subjects was used. An earlier analysis of several hundred of the donors used high-throughput TCR beta sequencing to judge whether each TCR beta V gene segment behaved as functional or pseudogenic. About 280 gigabases of sequencing data and 70 million to 100 million unique TCR sequences were included in an early release covering several hundred HLA-typed donors. Among 398 genotyped donors of the cohort, an average of around 240,000 unique TCR beta nucleotide sequences were sequenced per donor, roughly 20% of them non-productive. The T cell repertoires of about 700 subjects were profiled by immunosequencing and related to cytomegalovirus serostatus. Genome-wide SNP genotypes for about 65% of the 666 donors were used in a later genetic analysis, which treated that subset as a discovery cohort. The study combined high-throughput TCR immunosequencing, statistical association of individual TCRs with disease status, and machine learning to predict cytomegalovirus infection status. A later analysis re-analyzed previously published TCR beta repertoires from 650 to 800 donors and added high-resolution HLA genotyping to study TCR occurrence patterns. Typing coverage differed by locus: A, B, C, DRB1 and DQB1 were typed in roughly 620-630 donors, DQA1 in roughly 500, DPA1 in approximately 610, and DPB1 in about 450. Results the study describes overall, beyond this receptor: A later analysis reported that several top co-occurrence clusters appeared linked to parvovirus B19, influenza, CMV and Epstein-Barr virus. In a later analysis, the rate of TCR association differed among HLA loci, with DRB1 alleles having the most associated TCRs and HLA-C alleles having the fewest. Most TCR sequences were seen in very few donors, while some public TCRs were found in many individuals. The presence/absence analyses assumed that sequencing depth was roughly uniform across donors, and that assumption may not be true. In a later analysis, some 17,000 TCR beta sequences were associated with specific HLA alleles at a false discovery rate of 0.05. The study gave a list of under 200 TCR beta chains associated with cytomegalovirus. In a later analysis, HLA-associated TCR beta chains were found to be more clonally expanded and to have lower generation probabilities than equally common non-associated chains. When HLA alleles, especially DR and DQ, strongly co-occurred, TCR associations were difficult to assign to individual alleles. The earlier analysis of approximately 540 of the donors excluded fewer than 20 rarely observed V segments, including chromosome 9 orphons, because counts were too low. A further reported finding was that TCR beta sequences accurately predicted the HLA-A and HLA-B alleles for most subjects in the first cohort. In a later genetic analysis, a missense DCLRE1C variant was associated with V-gene and J-gene trimming of TCR beta chains, and the association was replicated in an independent cohort. The authors suggested that the approach could potentially be generalized to other disease states and immunological phenotypes. Because HLA typing was missing for some donors at each locus, association tests included only the typed subset. The cohort was sequenced for TCR beta chains only, and without alpha or paired-chain data the features that could be detected were limited. The 87-base-pair reads could not distinguish some IMGT-functional V segments, including TRBV6-2 and TRBV6-3, so those segments were excluded. Most CMV-associated TCR beta chains appeared to be HLA-restricted in a later analysis, and the HLA associations seemed to be driven largely by CMV exposure. CMV serostatus was the only immune exposure information available for the cohort. In an earlier analysis of some 550 of the donors, most TCR beta V segments were observed in productive rearrangements about 87% or about 30% of the time, broadly matching IMGT annotations. A cluster of highly shared sequence variants was judged likely to represent a technical artifact of the sequencing pipeline. Linkage disequilibrium might explain the correlated functional status among segregating V segments, but an unknown experimental factor could not be excluded. According to a later genetic analysis, donors in an Asian-associated ancestry cluster had fewer N-insertions in productive TCRs than the approximately 610-donor mean. The classifier was reported to diagnose cytomegalovirus status with high specificity and sensitivity in both the original and validation cohorts. A few of the identified cytomegalovirus-associated TCR beta chains were confirmed in vitro to be specific for cytomegalovirus antigens.

On this clone itself: The target of this receptor is not known. Per-nucleotide qualities are absent, and no much larger clonotype sits a single base away.

The cohort was made up of roughly 670 healthy bone marrow donors. All cohort members were sampled while nominally healthy, although unrecorded immune exposures were likely present. The donor tested CMV seropositive and was one of the 289 seropositive cohort members. Each donor provided a peripheral blood sample, and peripheral blood mononuclear cells were used for TCR beta sequencing. Genomic DNA was extracted from the blood cell samples with the Qiagen DNeasy Blood Extraction Kit. V loses 9 bases of germline sequence and J loses 2 bases, and the interval between the two ends is 12 bases. In the germline V gene (reference sequence), CDR1 corresponds to MNHNY and CDR2 to SVGAGI. Inclusive of the bounding cysteine and phenylalanine, the CDR3 is 13 residues long. Only CDR3 DNA is held: 39 bases, read in frame from base 1. The library was produced with the immunoSEQ multiplex PCR assay. A mixture of 60 forward primers for TCR Vbeta segments and 13 reverse primers for TCR Jbeta segments was used in the multiplex PCR. The CDR3 region of rearranged TCR beta genes was amplified from genomic DNA by a multiplex PCR assay. The amplified TCR beta libraries were sequenced on the Illumina HiSeq System as 87-base-pair reads. The published analysis was carried out like this. Across the 670 or so repertoires, a later analysis counted 78 million or so unique TCR beta chains, 9.5 million to 13 million of which were shared by at least two donors. Raw reads were error-corrected and collapsed into unique sequences by a nearest-neighbor algorithm in which closely related sequences were merged to remove PCR and sequencing errors. To assign V, D and J gene segments, CDR3 sequences were aligned to IMGT reference sequences. For a sequence to be retained, a match of at least six nucleotides to both a V gene segment and a J gene segment was required. A rearrangement was called productive if the CDR3 had no stop codons and remained in frame with V and J, and every other rearrangement was called non-productive. Following IMGT convention, CDR3 was defined as the stretch from the second conserved V-encoded cysteine to the conserved J-encoded phenylalanine. The earlier analysis of 500 to 750 of the donors excluded any sequence lacking an unambiguous match to a single V gene segment. In an earlier analysis of 500 to 750 of the donors, V segments were called functional above 56.7% productive rearrangements and were called segregating when the between-donor standard deviation exceeded 5%. To diagnose cytomegalovirus status from the catalog of TCR beta chain sequences, a statistical classification framework was built. A later analysis assigned V and J genes by comparing TCR nucleotide sequences with IMGT/GENE-DB human TR gene sequences. In a later analysis, CDR3 sequences and most-parsimonious VDJ recombination scenarios were assigned using the TCRdist pipeline. In a later analysis, each TCR beta chain was defined by its CDR3 amino acid sequence together with its V-gene family, and reads without a unique V-gene family were excluded. A later analysis removed 500 to 600 highly shared, low-generation-probability nucleotide sequences to deal with suspected cross-contamination and a sequencing artifact. In a later analysis, a clonal expansion index for each public chain was calculated from normalized within-repertoire ranks of inferred template counts. In a later analysis, generation probabilities were computed with a VDJ recombination model fitted to out-of-frame rearrangements, and the resulting probabilities were checked against IGoR. In a later analysis, hypergeometric tests were used to score TCR-TCR, TCR-HLA and TCR-CMV co-occurrence, with a repertoire-size bias correction applied to TCR pairs. In a later analysis, false discovery rates were estimated by permuting HLA or CMV assignments 20 times. In a later analysis, co-occurring TCRs were grouped using DBSCAN, and TCRdist sequence similarity was added for clustering within HLA-allele-positive subsets. Repertoires with fewer than 30,000 or more than 120,000 public chains, plus five repertoires with anomalous nucleotide sharing, were excluded from co-occurrence clustering. TCRdb holds this immuneACCESS table with in-frame rearrangements only. Some clones are missing; in checked studies, unresolved V genes explain under half, and the rest has no known cause. That table furnishes V, J and clone size, whereas the DNA furnished D and trimming. Within this sample are under 200,000 clones, with over 9.5% of them counted one time only. Approximately 7.8% of the sample comes from the top ten.

This clonotype was sampled from a man aged 50 or older in good health and CMV-seropositive. The sequence joins TRBV6-6 to TRBJ2-3; the D gene is unclear. Material for sequencing was PBMCs. The CDR3: CASSTYYTDTQYF. The nucleotides are TGTGCCAGTTCAACCTACTACACAGATACGCAGTATTTT.